The 20 T cell receptor beta chains below were found in one sample sequenced in a study of immune evolution from preneoplasia to lung adenocarcinoma. Clones were sequenced by immunoSEQ multiplex PCR, and TCRdb holds only the in-frame ones, with some missing. The sample contains some 3,700 clones, 76% of which appear only once. What was sequenced was FFPE minimally invasive lung adenocarcinoma tissue. The receptors stem from a person aged 60-79 years with lung adenocarcinoma.

This clone was recorded only once. The chain links TRBV18 to TRBJ1-4; TRBD1 matches 10 bases. J gave up 4 bases and V 4 bases, and 3 bases lay outside the gene matches. The CDR3 length is 15 residues. Germline CDR1 KGHSH, CDR2 LQKENI. CDR3 amino acids: CASSLGQGGNEKLFF. The CDR3 coding sequence is TGTGCCAGCTCACTCGGACAGGGGGGTAATGAAAAACTGTTTTTT.

The J gene is TRBJ2-2, the V gene TRBV6-5; TRBD1 matches at 7 bases. V was pared by 5 bases and J by 4 bases, with 4 bases of the junction left unmatched. Germline CDR1 and CDR2: MNHEY and SVGAGI. The CDR3 is 14 residues long. The CDR3 is CASSVTGPTGELFF. DNA for the CDR3: TGTGCCAGCAGTGTGACAGGGCCCACCGGGGAGCTGTTTTTT.

This chain uses TRBV10-3 with TRBJ2-6, with D perhaps TRBD1 (6 bases). The ends were cut back, 6 bases at V and 1 base at J, with 10 bases in the middle. The CDR3 contains 15 residues. Germline-derived CDR1 and CDR2 are ENHRY and SYGVKD. The CDR3 sequence is CAISTRGSGANVLTF. In DNA, the CDR3 is TGTGCCATCAGCACCAGGGGTTCTGGGGCCAACGTCCTGACTTTC.

The chain couples TRBV4-2 to TRBJ2-7; no definite D call. Germline assignment: CDR1 LGHNA and CDR2 YNFKEQ. CDR3 size: 14 residues. The V gene lost 0 bases and the J gene lost 0 bases, with 6 bases spanning the gap. This CDR3 is CASSQDISSYEQYF. The CDR3 bases are TGTGCCAGCAGCCAAGATATCTCCTCCTACGAGCAGTACTTC.

In its sample, this clone was seen a few times. The genes are TRBV12-5 and TRBJ1-1; D gene uncertain. V lost 7 bases to trimming and J lost 2 bases, with 11 bases between them. The CDR3 totals 13 residues. Per germline, CDR1 LGHNT and CDR2 FRNRAP. As DNA, the CDR3 is TGTGCTAGTGCCGAGGACGGAAACACTGAAGCTTTCTTT. It yields the protein CASAEDGNTEAFF.

The V gene is TRBV5-4, the J gene TRBJ1-2; a possible D gene is TRBD1 (5 bases). The CDR3 loop spans 13 amino acids. Looked up from germline, CDR1 is SGHNT and CDR2 is YYREEE (reference sequence). Trimming shortened V by 0 bases and J by 4 bases, and 7 bases separated the two germline ends. The DNA for the CDR3 is TGTGCCAGCAGCTTGGGACAGACCTATGGCTACACCTTC. Translated, it gives CASSLGQTYGYTF.

The rearrangement links TRBV14 to TRBJ1-1; a weak D match, TRBD1 (6 bases). The CDR3 has 17 amino acids. V was trimmed by 0 bases and J by 1 base, leaving 15 bases between them. CDR1 is SGHDN and CDR2 is FVKESK in the germline V gene. CDR3 protein: CASSQDRRGPENTEAFF. In DNA form, the CDR3 reads TGTGCCAGCAGCCAAGATAGGCGGGGGCCCGAGAACACTGAAGCTTTCTTT.

The rearrangement joins TRBV19 to TRBJ1-1; no clear D. The CDR3 consists of 16 residues. Trimming removed 2 bases at V and 1 base at J, with 14 bases between. Germline loops: CDR1 LNHDA, CDR2 SQIVND (reference sequence). The chain's CDR3 is CASSIYPGVGNTEAFF. CDR3 DNA sequence: TGTGCCAGTAGTATATACCCCGGTGTCGGGAACACTGAAGCTTTCTTT.

By proportion, this clone is hyperexpanded (1% or more). V usage is TRBV29-1 and J usage is TRBJ1-1; the D gene is possibly TRBD1 (6 bases). The CDR3 sequence is 13 residues long. Trimming stripped 6 bases from V and 0 bases from J, with 11 bases between. Germline V gene lookup returns CDR1 SQVTM and CDR2 ANQGSEA. The CDR3 sequence is CSVGQRLNTEAFF. The CDR3 DNA sequence: TGCAGCGTAGGACAGCGGCTGAACACTGAAGCTTTCTTT.

The chain joins TRBV10-3 to TRBJ1-5; D not resolved. There are 13 residues in the CDR3. Trimming cost V 11 bases and J 4 bases, with 15 bases left between them. Germline assignment: CDR1 ENHRY and CDR2 SYGVKD. In DNA, the CDR3 is TGTGCCTCCCATATGCAGGAAAATCAGCCCCAGCATTTT. Encoded protein: CASHMQENQPQHF.

V is TRBV30 and J is TRBJ1-2; no clear D. V was pared by 0 bases and J by 2 bases, with 16 bases between. CDR3 length equals 16 residues. The germline V gene has CDR1 GTSNPN and CDR2 SVGIG (reference sequence). CDR3 loop: CAWSVLGGYTNYGYTF. In DNA, the CDR3 is TGTGCCTGGAGTGTACTGGGAGGGTATACAAACTATGGCTACACCTTC. Full variable domain (rest looked up from reference TRBV30 and TRBJ1-2): SQTIHQWPATLVQPVGSPLSLECTVEGTSNPNLYWYRQAAGRGLQLLFYSVGIGQISSEVPQNLSASRPQDRQFILSSKKLLLSDSGFYLCAWSVLGGYTNYGYTFGSGTRLTVV.

This chain links TRBV15 with TRBJ2-5, with 10 nucleotides matching TRBD1. There are 15 residues in the CDR3. CDR1 and CDR2 (germline): LNHNV, YYDKDF (reference sequence). V shed 5 bases, J shed 8 bases, and the junction held 11 bases outside the gene matches. CDR3 in amino acids: CATSPSGTGVVTQYF. The CDR3 DNA is TGTGCCACCAGCCCGTCCGGGACAGGGGTAGTCACCCAGTACTTC. Together with reference TRBV15 and TRBJ2-5, the CDR3 gives the full variable domain: DAMVIQNPRYQVTQFGKPVTLSCSQTLNHNVMYWYQQKSSQAPKLLFHYYDKDFNNEADTPDNFQSRRPNTSFCFLDIRSPGLGDTAMYLCATSPSGTGVVTQYFGPGTRLLVL.

The V gene is TRBV27, the J gene TRBJ1-2, with 7 bases fitting TRBD1. This CDR3 comprises 13 residues. After removal of 6 bases from V and 4 bases from J, the junction contained 5 bases not matched to a gene. Germline CDR1 MNHEY, CDR2 SMNVEV (reference sequence). This chain's CDR3 is CASRTGATYGYTF. Written as DNA, the CDR3 is TGTGCCAGCAGAACAGGGGCCACCTATGGCTACACCTTC.

This clone was found once. The chain's CDR3 is CASSASLEQYF. DNA for the CDR3: TGTGCCAGCTCAGCCTCCCTCGAGCAGTACTTC. The chain combines TRBV18 with TRBJ2-7; unclear D gene. Trimming left V 5 bases short and J 6 bases short, with 8 bases between. CDR1 and CDR2 from the germline V gene are KGHSH and LQKENI. This CDR3 spans 11 amino acids.

V is TRBV19 and J is TRBJ1-1, with TRBD1 as a possible D gene (6 bases). Germline-derived CDR1 and CDR2 are LNHDA and SQIVND (reference sequence). CDR3 length: 15 amino acids. V was clipped by 6 bases and J by 0 bases, with 14 bases between them. CDR3 protein: CASRGRDKMNTEAFF. The CDR3 nucleotides are TGTGCCAGTAGAGGCCGGGACAAAATGAACACTGAAGCTTTCTTT.

This clone was counted between two and nine times. The V call is TRBV30, the J call TRBJ2-7; D is unclear. This CDR3 has 11 residues. Germline CDR1 and CDR2: GTSNPN and SVGIG (reference sequence). V shed 4 bases and J shed 2 bases, with 6 bases lying between them. The DNA for the CDR3 is TGTGCCTGGACGGTGACCTACGAGCAGTACTTC. This translates into CAWTVTYEQYF.

The chain uses TRBV5-4 and TRBJ2-3; maybe TRBD2 (6 bases). V was cut by 4 bases and J by 4 bases, with 13 bases left in between. The CDR3 is 14 residues long. Germline lookup yields CDR1 SGHNT and CDR2 YYREEE (reference sequence). The CDR3 region has the DNA TGTGCCAGCAGCCGTGTAGGCGGGGCAGATACGCAGTATTTT. It translates to CASSRVGGADTQYF. The whole variable domain, remainder taken from reference TRBV5-4 and TRBJ2-3, is ETGVTQSPTHLIKTRGQQVTLRCSSQSGHNTVSWYQQALGQGPQFIFQYYREEENGRGNFPPRFSGLQFPNYSSELNVNALELDDSALYLCASSRVGGADTQYFGPGTRLTVL.

This clone was counted only a few times. The rearrangement links TRBV7-8 to TRBJ2-7; D remains unclear. Per germline, CDR1 SGHVS and CDR2 FQNEAQ. The CDR3 is 14 residues long. V was pared by 7 bases and J by 2 bases, with 15 bases between. Here the CDR3 reads CASTRRSRAYEQYF. As DNA, the CDR3 is TGTGCCAGCACTCGCAGATCCCGAGCCTACGAGCAGTACTTC.

The chain links TRBV29-1 to TRBJ2-3; the D gene could be TRBD1 or TRBD2 (6 bases each). This CDR3 has 16 residues. The V gene's germline CDR1 is SQVTM and CDR2 ANQGSEA. V lost 7 bases and J 0 bases, leaving 20 bases between the germline ends. CDR3 loop: CSGTTRQGTSTDTQYF. CDR3 DNA: TGCAGCGGGACTACCCGCCAGGGGACTAGCACAGATACGCAGTATTTT.

This clone was detected a few times. V gene TRBV7-2 combines with J gene TRBJ2-5, with a weak D call TRBD1 (5 bases). Trimming took 5 bases from V and 2 from J, leaving 15 bases between them. The CDR3 runs to 15 residues. The germline CDR1 and CDR2 sequences are SGHTA and FQGNSA. CDR3 region: CASSPNLAGQETQYF. In DNA, the CDR3 is TGTGCCAGCAGCCCTAACTTGGCAGGGCAAGAGACCCAGTACTTC.